These 12 T cell receptor beta chains were sequenced from one sample in a study of shared clonotypes between healthy human individuals. Measured with immunoSEQ multiplex PCR; TCRdb has only the in-frame clones, and not every one. The table lists fewer than 2.5 million clones, over 85% of them singletons, with roughly 0.36% in the top ten. Specimen: naive CD4+ T cells from PBMCs. The subset: CD45RA+ positively selected. The receptors stem from a man aged 18 to 35 in good health. Some clones in this sample may be carry-over from other donors' samples.

V and J are TRBV19 and TRBJ2-1; D remains ambiguous. CDR3 length: 14 residues. Germline V gene data show CDR1 as LNHDA and CDR2 as SQIVND (reference sequence). V lost 6 bases, J lost 7 bases, and 16 bases lay in between. The CDR3 nucleotides read TGTGCCAGTAGAAAATCATTGGCCGGGAATGAGCAGTTCTTC. Protein sequence: CASRKSLAGNEQFF.

This chain uses TRBV9 with TRBJ2-7; D is perhaps TRBD2 (5 bases). This CDR3 is built from 15 residues. Trimming pared 0 bases from V and 3 bases from J, leaving 13 bases between. The germline V gene has CDR1 SGDLS and CDR2 YYNGEE. CDR3 nucleotides: TGTGCCAGCAGCGTAGGAGGGAACGGGTTCTACGAGCAGTACTTC. It yields the protein CASSVGGNGFYEQYF.

This chain links TRBV10-3 with TRBJ2-3; no firm D call. Per the germline V gene, CDR1 is ENHRY and CDR2 is SYGVKD. With 1 base removed from V and 0 bases from J, the gap between germline ends came to 5 bases. The CDR3 loop spans 14 amino acids. DNA of the CDR3: TGTGCCATCAGTGAGTACGTCAGCACAGATACGCAGTATTTT. Amino acids: CAISEYVSTDTQYF.

Worth noting for this clone: The sample carries other DNA sequences with the same CDR3. V is TRBV7-2 and J is TRBJ1-2; a weak D match, TRBD1 (6 bases). Germline CDR1 SGHTA, CDR2 FQGNSA. V was clipped by 3 bases and J by 2 bases, with 10 bases between them. This CDR3 region has 14 residues. CDR3 residues: CASSFGGTNYGYTF. The CDR3 bases are TGTGCCAGCAGCTTTGGGGGGACAAACTATGGCTACACCTTC.

The chain uses TRBV7-3 and TRBJ2-5, with a tentative D call TRBD2 (7 bases). V was cut by 5 bases and J by 4 bases, with 11 bases left in between. The CDR3 sequence is 13 residues long. From germline, CDR1 is SGHTA and CDR2 FQGTGA. The CDR3 spells CASSRGARETQYF. In DNA, the CDR3 is TGTGCCAGCAGCCGGGGGGCCCGAGAGACCCAGTACTTC.

This chain joins TRBV28 and TRBJ2-7; possible D gene TRBD1, 6 bases. Germline CDR1 is MDHEN and CDR2 is SYDVKM. CDR3 length: 12 residues. Trimming removed 6 bases from V and 6 bases from J, with 12 bases in between. The chain's CDR3 is CASSYPTGEQYF. In DNA form, the CDR3 reads TGTGCCAGCAGCTACCCGACAGGCGAGCAGTACTTC. Supplemented by reference TRBV28 and TRBJ2-7, the full variable domain reads DVKVTQSSRYLVKRTGEKVFLECVQDMDHENMFWYRQDPGLGLRLIYFSYDVKMKEKGDIPEGYSVSREKKERFSLILESASTNQTSMYLCASSYPTGEQYFGPGTRLTVT.

This chain joins TRBV29-1 and TRBJ1-5; 7 bases are shared with TRBD1. The CDR3 totals 16 residues. With V trimmed by 4 bases and J by 9 bases, 18 bases remained unmatched. CDR1 and CDR2 (germline): SQVTM, ANQGSEA. CDR3 coding DNA: TGCAGCGTTGTGGTAGGAGGTGCCAGGGGGGACTCGCCCCAGCATTTT. It is translated as CSVVVGGARGDSPQHF.

This clone occurred once. The J gene is TRBJ2-1, the V gene TRBV10-3; TRBD2 might be the D (6 bases). V gave up 10 bases and J gave up 7 bases, with 23 bases separating them. Per the germline V gene, CDR1 is ENHRY and CDR2 is SYGVKD. CDR3 size: 15 residues. The CDR3 nucleotides are TGTGCCACCGCTGAGCTAGCGCCCAAATTAAATGAGCAGTTCTTC. Its translation: CATAELAPKLNEQFF.

This clone is a singleton in its sample. V and J are TRBV7-2 and TRBJ1-5; D is unresolved. Germline CDR1 reads SGHTA; CDR2 reads FQGNSA. Trimming took 1 base from V and 7 from J, leaving 14 bases between them. The length of the CDR3 is 15 residues. This CDR3 reads CASSLEMRVGQPQHF. Written as DNA, the CDR3 is TGTGCCAGCAGCTTAGAGATGCGGGTAGGCCAGCCCCAGCATTTT.

The chain has TRBV10-3 and TRBJ1-5, with D uncertain. Per the germline V gene, CDR1 is ENHRY and CDR2 is SYGVKD. V was clipped by 6 bases and J by 1 base, with 10 bases between them. The CDR3 covers 14 residues. The CDR3 loop reads CAIRGDVSNQPQHF. The CDR3 nucleotides read TGTGCCATCAGGGGAGACGTCAGCAATCAGCCCCAGCATTTT.

The V gene is TRBV4-1, the J gene TRBJ2-7; 11 bases agree with TRBD1. The CDR3 consists of 14 residues. Germline V gene sequence: CDR1 MGHRA, CDR2 YSYEKL. Trimming removed 3 bases from V and 6 bases from J; junction bases left unmatched: 4. This CDR3 is CASSHPGQGGEQYF. CDR3 DNA: TGCGCCAGCAGCCACCCGGGACAGGGGGGCGAGCAGTACTTC.

The V and J genes are TRBV6-1 and TRBJ1-2; D unclear. The V gene lost 4 bases and the J gene lost 7 bases, with 13 bases spanning the gap. The CDR3 runs 13 residues. Germline V lookup: CDR1 MNHNS, CDR2 SASEGT. The CDR3 here is CASSVPTIGGYTF. The CDR3 DNA follows: TGTGCCAGCAGTGTCCCTACTATCGGTGGCTACACCTTC.